This entry lists 24 T cell receptor beta chains sequenced from one sample in a study of regulatory T cells in long-lasting Graves disease. The time point denotes: newly diagnosed GD, antithyroid drugs for less than 3 months. The TCR library used RNA extracted from PBMCs. Library construction for TCR beta used iRepertoire HTBI primers and Arm-PCR of CDR3 regions. TCRdb redid the calling of the multiplex PCR reads with MiXCR, one entry per CDR3 protein. The data contain about 460,000 distinct CDR3 sequences, approximately 14% of them singletons. These data were also filed under a second study, of T cells in Graves' hyperthyroidism and ophthalmopathy.

The sequencing here drew on peripheral blood mononuclear cells (PBMCs), taken at new diagnosis, from a patient treated with antithyroid drugs. The receptors derive from a woman in her forties or fifties with Graves disease.

The table lists this clonotype with many counts. J is TRBJ1-6 and V is TRBV5-6; 7 nucleotides match TRBD1. The CDR3 sequence is 16 residues long. Germline V CDR1 and CDR2: SGHDT, YYEEEE. Unmatched junction bases numbered 11, after V lost 5 bases and J lost 6 bases. The CDR3 DNA reads TGTGCCAGCAGTCCTAACCTGGGACAGCTTAATTCACCCCTCCACTTT. Its translation is CASSPNLGQLNSPLHF.

This clonotype was recorded many times. In DNA, the CDR3 is TGTGCCATCAGTGAGTCGGTAACAGACAGGATCCTCAGTGAGCAGTTCTTC. Its protein is CAISESVTDRILSEQFF. The chain has TRBV10-3 and TRBJ2-1; D might be TRBD1 (6 bases). The length of the CDR3 is 17 residues. Per germline, CDR1 ENHRY and CDR2 SYGVKD. V was pared by 0 bases and J by 9 bases, with 21 bases between.

J is TRBJ2-3 and V is TRBV5-1; the D is unclear. The CDR3 loop spans 13 amino acids. V lost 7 bases, J lost 0 bases, and 9 bases lay in between. The germline gives CDR1 SGHRS, CDR2 YFSETQ. Here the CDR3 DNA reads TGCGCCAGCGGACCGACTAGCACAGATACGCAGTATTTT. Protein: CASGPTSTDTQYF. Combining the CDR3 with reference TRBV5-1 and TRBJ2-3 gives the whole variable domain KAGVTQTPRYLIKTRGQQVTLSCSPISGHRSVSWYQQTPGQGLQFLFEYFSETQRNKGNFPGRFSGRQFSNSRSEMNVSTLELGDSALYLCASGPTSTDTQYFGPGTRLTVL.

This clonotype has at least ten counts. The chain joins TRBV11-2 to TRBJ2-7; 10 bases fit TRBD2. V was pared by 1 base and J by 7 bases, with 7 bases of the junction left unmatched. The CDR3 runs 15 residues. Per the germline V gene, CDR1 is SGHAT and CDR2 is FQNNGV. CDR3 residues: CASSLGASGSSEQYF. The CDR3 nucleotides read TGTGCCAGCAGCTTAGGGGCTAGCGGGAGTTCTGAGCAGTACTTC.

This clonotype was seen at least ten times. This chain connects TRBV6-2 or TRBV6-3 to TRBJ2-1, with 8 bases identical to TRBD2. CDR1 is MNHEY, CDR2 SVGEGT, per germline. The CDR3 covers 15 residues. V shed 5 bases, J shed 2 bases, and the junction held 5 bases outside the gene matches. The CDR3, as DNA: TGTGCCAGCAGTCAACTAGCGGCTACCTACAATGAGCAGTTCTTC. This codes for CASSQLAATYNEQFF.

There are many counts of this clonotype. V is TRBV28 and J is TRBJ2-1; D is unresolved. Germline CDR1 reads MDHEN; CDR2 reads SYDVKM. With 3 bases removed from V and 0 bases from J, the gap between germline ends came to 9 bases. There are 15 residues in the CDR3. DNA of the CDR3: TGTGCCAGCAGTTTCATCCCGAGCTCCTACAATGAGCAGTTCTTC. This gives the protein CASSFIPSSYNEQFF.

This chain links TRBV28 with TRBJ2-1, with 13 bases identical to TRBD2. The CDR3 consists of 17 residues. Trimming at V came to 2 bases and at J to 9 bases, leaving 10 bases not matched to a gene. Germline-derived CDR1 and CDR2 are MDHEN and SYDVKM. CDR3 nucleotides: TGTGCCAGCAGTTTAGTCGAAACTAGCGGGAGGGCCGCTGAGCAGTTCTTC. Its protein is CASSLVETSGRAAEQFF.

In this sample, this clonotype turned up a few times. The chain has TRBV7-3 and TRBJ2-7; TRBD1 aligns across 9 bases. Trimming removed 5 bases from V and 6 bases from J; junction bases left unmatched: 5. This CDR3 has 13 amino acids. Germline V gene data show CDR1 as SGHTA and CDR2 as FQGTGA. CDR3 DNA sequence: TGTGCCAGCAGCAAACGACAGGGGGGCGAGCAGTACTTC. It specifies CASSKRQGGEQYF.

This clonotype was counted many times. The chain joins TRBV11-2 to TRBJ2-5; D gene uncertain. Germline CDR1 is SGHAT and CDR2 is FQNNGV. The V end lost 1 base, the J end lost 1 base, and 10 bases lay between the germline ends. The CDR3 covers 15 residues. The DNA for the CDR3 is TGTGCCAGCAGCTTAGGGCCAGCCTCCCAAGAGACCCAGTACTTC. It encodes CASSLGPASQETQYF. The full variable domain, with the rest looked up from reference TRBV11-2 and TRBJ2-5, is EAGVAQSPRYKIIEKRQSVAFWCNPISGHATLYWYQQILGQGPKLLIQFQNNGVVDDSQLPKDRFSAERLKGVDSTLKIQPAKLEDSAVYLCASSLGPASQETQYFGPGTRLLVL.

V gene TRBV11-2 combines with J gene TRBJ1-4, with D tentatively TRBD1 (5 bases). Germline V gene data show CDR1 as SGHAT and CDR2 as FQNNGV. CDR3 length: 15 residues. V was pared by 5 bases and J by 5 bases, with 15 bases between. The CDR3 reads CASSPAGQLNEKLFF. CDR3 DNA: TGTGCCAGCAGCCCAGCCGGACAACTAAATGAAAAACTGTTTTTT.

This clonotype was detected a few times. The chain uses TRBV5-4 and TRBJ1-2; D gene ambiguous. Germline CDR1 reads SGHNT; CDR2 reads YYREEE (reference sequence). CDR3 length equals 13 residues. The V gene lost 2 bases and the J gene lost 8 bases, with 13 bases spanning the gap. CDR3 DNA: TGTGCCAGCAGCTTCGGCGGGCTCGTCGGCTACACCTTC. It translates to CASSFGGLVGYTF.

This clonotype was counted at least ten times. The chain carries TRBV12-3 or TRBV12-4 and TRBJ1-3; TRBD1 matches at 7 bases. The CDR3 has 14 residues. The V segment lost 3 bases and the J segment 1 base; nucleotides outside the gene matches: 0. CDR3: CASSLGQSGNTIYF. CDR3 in DNA: TGTGCCAGCAGTTTGGGACAGTCTGGAAACACCATATATTTT.

This clonotype was seen repeatedly, ten times or more. The chain recombines TRBV3-1 with TRBJ2-7; 7 bases map to TRBD2. This CDR3 spans 14 amino acids. Germline CDR1 LGHDT, CDR2 YNNKEL (reference sequence). The V segment lost 3 bases and the J segment 3 bases; nucleotides outside the gene matches: 5. The CDR3 spells CASSQGLTDYEQYF. The DNA of the CDR3 is TGTGCCAGCAGCCAGGGACTAACCGACTACGAGCAGTACTTC.

Comments on this clonotype: A much larger clone lies one base from this, so it may be a read error. V and J are TRBV27 and TRBJ2-1, with D perhaps given as TRBD1 or TRBD2 (5 bases each). The CDR3 runs to 14 residues. CDR1 and CDR2 (germline): MNHEY, SMNVEV (reference sequence). The CDR3 DNA sequence: TGTGCCAGCGGTTTAAGGGGAGTGGAGGTTGGAGAGTTCTTC. Protein sequence: CASGLRGVEVGEFF.

This clonotype was counted ten times or more. The CDR3: CASSEAGLAISSYEQYF. The CDR3 coding sequence is TGTGCCAGCAGTGAAGCGGGACTAGCGATAAGCTCCTACGAGCAGTACTTC. V is TRBV2 and J is TRBJ2-7; TRBD2 agrees at 10 bases. This CDR3 comprises 17 residues. The V and J ends lost 0 bases and 0 bases, in that order; junction bases with no gene match: 5. Germline V lookup: CDR1 SNHLY, CDR2 FYNNEI.

The V gene is TRBV18, the J gene TRBJ1-5; 7 bases are shared with TRBD1. Germline V gene sequence: CDR1 KGHSH, CDR2 LQKENI. This CDR3 is 16 amino acids long. J gave up 6 bases and V 5 bases, and 13 bases lay outside the gene matches. The CDR3 DNA reads as TGTGCCAGCTCAAGAGGGACAGCTGAAAACGGTCAGCCCCAGCATTTT. This sequence encodes CASSRGTAENGQPQHF.

Turning to this clonotype: A read error is possible here, since a much larger clone lies one base away. The chain carries TRBV19 and TRBJ1-1; the D gene is possibly TRBD1 (6 bases). The CDR3 is 16 residues long. Germline CDR1 and CDR2: LNHDA and SQIVND (reference sequence). V was pared by 5 bases and J by 1 base, with 17 bases between. The chain's CDR3 is CASSQDRRHRNTEAFF. CDR3 sequence (DNA): TGTGCCAGTAGTCAAGACAGGAGGCATCGGAACACTGAAGCTTTCTTT.

The J gene is TRBJ2-2, the V gene TRBV7-9, with 9 bases lining up with TRBD2. This CDR3 has 19 amino acids. V shed 7 bases, J shed 7 bases, and the junction held 22 bases outside the gene matches. The germline CDR1 and CDR2 sequences are SEHNR and FQNEAQ (reference sequence). For the CDR3, the DNA is TGTGCCAGCAACTGGCTTGTTAGCGTGGTAGCGGGAGTTAACGGGGAGCTGTTTTTT. This gives the protein CASNWLVSVVAGVNGELFF.

As regards this clonotype: This may be a read error: a much more frequent sequence differs by one nucleotide. The rearrangement links TRBV6-5 to TRBJ1-3; D unresolved. The CDR3 length is 14 residues. Germline lookup yields CDR1 MNHEY and CDR2 SVGAGI. The CDR3 loop reads CTSSSPWSGNTIYF. The CDR3 DNA sequence: TGTACCAGCAGTTCCCCCTGGTCTGGAAACACCATATATTTT.

This clonotype was picked up many times. This chain uses TRBV20-1 with TRBJ2-7, with 9 positions matching TRBD2. Trimming took 0 bases from V and 1 from J; bases not matched to a gene: 10. The CDR3 is 17 amino acids. Germline V gives CDR1 DFQATT, CDR2 SNEGSKA (reference sequence). The CDR3 reads CSARDPRGLAGSYEQYF. CDR3 coding DNA: TGCAGTGCTAGAGATCCCCGCGGGCTAGCGGGGTCCTACGAGCAGTACTTC.

This clonotype came up a few times. The rearrangement joins TRBV5-1 to TRBJ2-1, with D perhaps matching TRBD2 (5 bases). Trimming shortened V by 3 bases and J by 8 bases, and 9 bases separated the two germline ends. CDR3 size: 12 residues. The germline gives CDR1 SGHRS, CDR2 YFSETQ. The CDR3 bases are TGCGCCAGCAGCTCATACGGGGATGAGCAGTTCTTC. It translates to CASSSYGDEQFF.

This clonotype was counted at least ten times. This sequence joins TRBV6-1 and TRBJ2-1, with 9 bases lining up with TRBD2. Germline CDR1 MNHNS, CDR2 SASEGT. Trimming at V came to 4 bases and at J to 6 bases, leaving 7 bases not matched to a gene. The CDR3 is made up of 15 amino acids. CDR3 DNA: TGTGCCAGCAGTGGGCTAGCGGGAATCAGCAATGAGCAGTTCTTC. As protein: CASSGLAGISNEQFF.

The chain carries TRBV3-1 and TRBJ2-1; D gene uncertain. Germline CDR1 and CDR2: LGHDT and YNNKEL (reference sequence). This CDR3 is 15 amino acids long. V was trimmed by 4 bases and J by 2 bases, leaving 12 bases between them. The CDR3 protein is CASSPAIAPYNEQFF. CDR3 DNA sequence: TGTGCCAGCAGCCCCGCCATTGCCCCCTACAATGAGCAGTTCTTC.

At least ten counts were recorded for this clonotype. The rearrangement uses TRBV5-1 and TRBJ2-3; 7 bases align to TRBD2. The CDR3 runs 15 residues. V was pared by 2 bases and J by 2 bases, with 5 bases of the junction left unmatched. Looked up from germline, CDR1 is SGHRS and CDR2 is YFSETQ. Written as DNA, the CDR3 is TGCGCCAGCAGCTTACTAGCGACGTCCACAGATACGCAGTATTTT. This encodes CASSLLATSTDTQYF.